Reported below is one T cell receptor (beta chain). These data belong to a study of cytomegalovirus exposure and HLA in healthy donors. Unrecorded immune exposures were likely, despite nominal health at sampling. Amplification used 60 Vbeta primers and 13 Jbeta primers. The data were produced by immunoSEQ multiplex PCR, yet TCRdb's version contains in-frame clones alone and is incomplete. The sample carries about 98,000 clones, 55% to 75% recorded once. The CDR3 runs to 12 residues. V gave up 3 bases and J gave up 10 bases; unmatched junction bases: 2. Germline assignment: CDR1 SGDLS and CDR2 YYNGEE. Sample: PBMCs. This receptor was identified in a man aged 50-59 years in good health and CMV-seronegative. The chain couples TRBV9 to TRBJ1-1; 11 positions agree with TRBD1. CDR3 bases: TGTGCCAGCAGCGAGGGGACAGGGGGAGCTTTCTTT. It is translated as CASSEGTGGAFF. The complete variable domain, with remaining parts taken from reference TRBV9 and TRBJ1-1, reads DSGVTQTPKHLITATGQRVTLRCSPRSGDLSVYWYQQSLDQGLQFLIQYYNGEERAKGNILERFSAQQFPDLHSELNLSSLELGDSALYFCASSEGTGGAFFGQGTRLTVV.